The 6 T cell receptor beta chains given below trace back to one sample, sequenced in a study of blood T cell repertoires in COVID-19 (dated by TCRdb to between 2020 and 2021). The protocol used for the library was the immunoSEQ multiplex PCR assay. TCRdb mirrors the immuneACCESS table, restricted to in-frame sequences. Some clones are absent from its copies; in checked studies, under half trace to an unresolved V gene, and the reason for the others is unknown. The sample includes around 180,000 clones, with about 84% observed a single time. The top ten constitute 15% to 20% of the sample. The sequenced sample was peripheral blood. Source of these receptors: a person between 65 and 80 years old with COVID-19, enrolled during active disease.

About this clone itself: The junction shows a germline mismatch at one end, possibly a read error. The CDR3 region has the DNA TGTGCCGGCAGCCGTGGGGGGGGCCCCCGCGAGCAGTACTTC. Its translation is CAGSRGGGPREQYF. The chain carries TRBV6-2 or TRBV6-3 and TRBJ2-7, with a weak D call TRBD2 (7 bases). Germline V gives CDR1 MNHEY, CDR2 SVGEGT. This CDR3 spans 14 amino acids.

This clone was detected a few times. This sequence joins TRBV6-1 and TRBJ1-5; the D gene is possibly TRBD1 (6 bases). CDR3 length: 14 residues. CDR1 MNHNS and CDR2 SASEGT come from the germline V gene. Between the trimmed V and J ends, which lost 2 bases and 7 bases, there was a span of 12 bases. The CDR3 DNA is TGTGCCAGCAGTGAAAGCAGGGGTGGGCAGCCCCAGCATTTT. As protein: CASSESRGGQPQHF.

DNA for the CDR3: TGCGCCAGCAGCACCGGACAGGGGATCGGTGGCTACACCTTC. Its translation is CASSTGQGIGGYTF. This chain uses TRBV5-1 with TRBJ1-2; TRBD1 matches 9 bases. V was pared by 4 bases and J by 7 bases, with 8 bases of the junction left unmatched. CDR1 is SGHRS and CDR2 is YFSETQ in the germline V gene. There are 14 residues in the CDR3. Based on the CDR3 plus reference TRBV5-1 and TRBJ1-2, the full variable domain is KAGVTQTPRYLIKTRGQQVTLSCSPISGHRSVSWYQQTPGQGLQFLFEYFSETQRNKGNFPGRFSGRQFSNSRSEMNVSTLELGDSALYLCASSTGQGIGGYTFGSGTRLTVV.

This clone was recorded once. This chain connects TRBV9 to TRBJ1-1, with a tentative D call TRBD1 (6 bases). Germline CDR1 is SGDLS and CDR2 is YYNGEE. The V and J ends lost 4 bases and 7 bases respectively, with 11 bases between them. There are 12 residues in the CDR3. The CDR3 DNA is TGTGCCAGCAGCCCACGGGACATTGAAGCTTTCTTT. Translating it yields CASSPRDIEAFF. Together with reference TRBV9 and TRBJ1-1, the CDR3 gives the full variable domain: DSGVTQTPKHLITATGQRVTLRCSPRSGDLSVYWYQQSLDQGLQFLIQYYNGEERAKGNILERFSAQQFPDLHSELNLSSLELGDSALYFCASSPRDIEAFFGQGTRLTVV.

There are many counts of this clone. The CDR3 is CAISDPGQGVSANYGYTF. The DNA for the CDR3 is TGTGCCATCAGTGACCCAGGACAGGGGGTATCAGCTAACTATGGCTACACCTTC. The chain combines TRBV10-3 with TRBJ1-2; 10 bases fit TRBD1. Losses at the gene ends were 3 bases for V and 0 bases for J; bases not matched to a gene: 10. Germline V lookup: CDR1 ENHRY, CDR2 SYGVKD. This CDR3 is built from 18 residues.

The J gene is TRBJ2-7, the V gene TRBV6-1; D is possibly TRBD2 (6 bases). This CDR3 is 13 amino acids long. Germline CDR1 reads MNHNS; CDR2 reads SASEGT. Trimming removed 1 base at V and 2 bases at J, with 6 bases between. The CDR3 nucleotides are TGTGCCAGCAGTGAAGGCGGGACCTACGAGCAGTACTTC. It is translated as CASSEGGTYEQYF.